These 30 T cell receptor beta chains came from one sample sequenced in a study of cytomegalovirus exposure and HLA in healthy donors. The assay was immunoSEQ multiplex PCR, and TCRdb's table has in-frame clones only and misses some. The sample consists of 65,000 to 95,000 clones, roughly 93% of them appearing once. Sequencing used PBMCs. The receptors were sampled from a woman aged 25 to 39 in good health and CMV-seronegative.

The chain carries TRBV27 and TRBJ1-1; D unclear. V shed 0 bases and J shed 1 base, with 6 bases lying between them. The CDR3 is 14 amino acids. Per germline, CDR1 MNHEY and CDR2 SMNVEV (reference sequence). The CDR3 bases are TGTGCCAGCAGTTTATCGTCGGGGAACACTGAAGCTTTCTTT. Protein product: CASSLSSGNTEAFF.

This sequence joins TRBV5-4 and TRBJ2-1; 10 bases fit TRBD2. This CDR3 is 16 amino acids long. V dropped 3 bases and J dropped 3; count of bases not matched to a gene: 6. The V gene's germline CDR1 is SGHNT and CDR2 YYREEE (reference sequence). The CDR3 reads CASSSRTSGVYNEQFF. DNA for the CDR3: TGTGCCAGCAGCTCCCGGACTAGCGGAGTCTACAATGAGCAGTTCTTC. The full variable domain, completed using reference TRBV5-4 and TRBJ2-1, is ETGVTQSPTHLIKTRGQQVTLRCSSQSGHNTVSWYQQALGQGPQFIFQYYREEENGRGNFPPRFSGLQFPNYSSELNVNALELDDSALYLCASSSRTSGVYNEQFFGPGTRLTVL.

The rearrangement links TRBV13 to TRBJ2-7, with TRBD2 matching over 11 bases. Germline V gene sequence: CDR1 PRHDT, CDR2 FYEKMQ (reference sequence). V trimming: 5 bases; J trimming: 2 bases; junction bases outside the gene matches: 5. The CDR3 loop spans 15 amino acids. CDR3 amino acids: CASSITSGGPYEQYF. CDR3 nucleotides: TGTGCCAGCAGCATCACTAGCGGGGGACCCTACGAGCAGTACTTC. Full variable domain (outside the CDR3, taken from reference TRBV13 and TRBJ2-7): AAGVIQSPRHLIKEKRETATLKCYPIPRHDTVYWYQQGPGQDPQFLISFYEKMQSDKGSIPDRFSAQQFSDYHSELNMSSLELGDSALYFCASSITSGGPYEQYFGPGTRLTVT.

This chain links TRBV5-5 with TRBJ2-1; tentative D call: TRBD2 (6 bases). Trimming cost V 3 bases and J 4 bases, with 20 bases left between them. Looked up from germline, CDR1 is SGHKS and CDR2 is YYEKEE (reference sequence). This CDR3 is built from 17 residues. The CDR3 spells CASSSLPPGVEYNEQFF. CDR3 DNA sequence: TGTGCCAGCAGCTCCCTACCGCCGGGGGTGGAATACAATGAGCAGTTCTTC.

V gene TRBV15 combines with J gene TRBJ2-7, with 9 bases identical to TRBD1. The CDR3 extends over 16 amino acids. V was clipped by 5 bases and J by 5 bases; unmatched bases: 13. CDR1 and CDR2 from the germline V gene are LNHNV and YYDKDF (reference sequence). The CDR3 DNA reads TGTGCCACCAGCCCACGGACAGGGGTAAACGGTAACGAGCAGTACTTC. It translates to CATSPRTGVNGNEQYF. Based on the CDR3 plus reference TRBV15 and TRBJ2-7, the full variable domain is DAMVIQNPRYQVTQFGKPVTLSCSQTLNHNVMYWYQQKSSQAPKLLFHYYDKDFNNEADTPDNFQSRRPNTSFCFLDIRSPGLGDTAMYLCATSPRTGVNGNEQYFGPGTRLTVT.

In its sample, this clone was seen a few times. The chain links TRBV12-5 to TRBJ2-7; D not certain. The CDR3 has 11 residues. The ends were cut back, 6 bases at V and 1 base at J, with 4 bases in the middle. The germline gives CDR1 LGHNT, CDR2 FRNRAP. The chain's CDR3 is CASGPSYEQYF. In nucleotides, the CDR3 is TGTGCTAGTGGCCCATCCTACGAGCAGTACTTC.

The rearrangement links TRBV30 to TRBJ1-5; D possibly corresponds to TRBD1 (5 bases). Trimming removed 2 bases at V and 1 base at J, with 9 bases between. Germline CDR1 is GTSNPN and CDR2 is SVGIG (reference sequence). The CDR3 totals 14 residues. CDR3 DNA: TGTGCCTGGAGTCAGGGATCGAGCAATCAGCCCCAGCATTTT. Its translation is CAWSQGSSNQPQHF.

CDR3: CASWGTGGVIATGANVLTF. The CDR3, as DNA: TGTGCCAGTTGGGGGACAGGGGGCGTTATAGCTACTGGGGCCAACGTCCTGACTTTC. This sequence joins TRBV19 and TRBJ2-6; 12 nucleotides agree with TRBD1. Germline V lookup: CDR1 LNHDA, CDR2 SQIVND (reference sequence). The ends lost 8 bases at V and 2 bases at J; junction bases unmatched: 13. This CDR3 contains 19 residues.

The V call is TRBV9, the J call TRBJ1-1, with 7 bases identical to TRBD1. The V gene's germline CDR1 is SGDLS and CDR2 YYNGEE. V shed 6 bases and J 5 bases; nucleotides not matched to a gene: 25. The CDR3 is 19 residues long. CDR3 sequence reads: CASTDSYLGTALKGTEAFF. CDR3 DNA sequence: TGTGCCAGCACAGATAGTTACCTAGGGACAGCGCTCAAGGGAACTGAAGCTTTCTTT.

The chain recombines TRBV18 with TRBJ1-1; D perhaps matches TRBD1 (6 bases). This CDR3 is built from 14 residues. The V and J ends lost 4 bases and 8 bases respectively, with 17 bases between them. Germline CDR1 and CDR2: KGHSH and LQKENI. CDR3: CASSLLLRDNEAFF. CDR3 nucleotide sequence: TGTGCCAGCTCACTCCTGTTAAGGGACAACGAAGCTTTCTTT.

The chain is built from TRBV7-7 and TRBJ2-5; weak D call: TRBD1 (6 bases). The V end was cut by 3 bases, the J end by 1 base, with 12 bases between. CDR3 size: 15 residues. CDR1 and CDR2 from the germline V gene are SSHAT and FNYEAQ (reference sequence). The CDR3 bases are TGTGCCAGCAGCTTCCGGGACACAACCCAAGAGACCCAGTACTTC. Its translation: CASSFRDTTQETQYF. Combining the CDR3 with reference TRBV7-7 and TRBJ2-5 gives the whole variable domain GAGVSQSPRYKVTKRGQDVTLRCDPISSHATLYWYQQALGQGPEFLTYFNYEAQPDKSGLPSDRFSAERPEGSISTLTIQRTEQRDSAMYRCASSFRDTTQETQYFGPGTRLLVL.

The V and J genes are TRBV5-1 and TRBJ2-5; D not resolved. This CDR3 contains 14 residues. V was pared by 1 base and J by 3 bases, with 10 bases between. CDR1 is SGHRS and CDR2 is YFSETQ in the germline V gene. The CDR3, as DNA: TGCGCCAGCAGCTTGCACGGAGCCAAAGAGACCCAGTACTTC. It encodes CASSLHGAKETQYF.

The chain has TRBV6-1 and TRBJ1-3; 9 nucleotides match TRBD1. Germline V lookup: CDR1 MNHNS, CDR2 SASEGT. Trimming cost V 1 base and J 1 base; bases outside gene matches: 14. The CDR3 runs 20 residues. CDR3 protein: CASSEDRDRAFKRSGNTIYF. For the CDR3, the DNA is TGTGCCAGCAGTGAAGACAGGGACAGGGCATTCAAGAGGTCTGGAAACACCATATATTTT.

This clone occurred once. CDR3 nucleotides: TGTGCCAGCAGCTTATCAGGGGATCTCTACGAGCAGTACTTC. It codes for CASSLSGDLYEQYF. The V call is TRBV11-2, the J call TRBJ2-7, with D possibly TRBD1 on 6 matching bases. The CDR3 contains 14 residues. Looked up from germline, CDR1 is SGHAT and CDR2 is FQNNGV. Trimming took off 2 bases at V and 3 bases at J, with 11 bases between the two ends.

The chain links TRBV7-3 to TRBJ1-1, with D possibly TRBD1 on 6 matching bases. Germline values: CDR1 SGHTA, CDR2 FQGTGA. V lost 5 bases and J 3 bases, leaving 19 bases between the germline ends. The CDR3 extends over 16 amino acids. Here the CDR3 reads CASSPGGGARYTEAFF. For the CDR3, the DNA is TGTGCCAGCAGCCCAGGTGGGGGGGCGAGGTACACTGAAGCTTTCTTT.

This clone occurred once. The CDR3 coding sequence is TGTGCCAGCAGCTCTGGGGGGGGTACAGGCGTGGGGTACAATGAGCAGTTCTTC. Its protein product is CASSSGGGTGVGYNEQFF. J is TRBJ2-1 and V is TRBV5-4; TRBD2 matches at 7 bases. Germline lookup yields CDR1 SGHNT and CDR2 YYREEE (reference sequence). This CDR3 spans 18 amino acids. V was clipped by 3 bases and J by 4 bases; unmatched bases: 16.

V is TRBV7-2 and J is TRBJ1-1, with a possible D match to TRBD1 (5 bases). The germline gives CDR1 SGHTA, CDR2 FQGNSA. The CDR3 runs 13 residues. V lost 5 bases to trimming and J lost 1 base, with 8 bases between them. The CDR3 bases are TGTGCCAGCAGCAACGGGGGGAACACTGAAGCTTTCTTT. Its protein is CASSNGGNTEAFF.

The rearrangement joins TRBV27 to TRBJ2-3, with D perhaps TRBD2 (6 bases). Germline V lookup: CDR1 MNHEY, CDR2 SMNVEV (reference sequence). The CDR3 loop spans 17 amino acids. The V gene lost 2 bases and the J gene lost 1 base, with 16 bases spanning the gap. CDR3 sequence reads: CASSLTPPGDGTDTQYF. The CDR3 bases are TGTGCCAGCAGTTTAACGCCCCCGGGGGACGGCACAGATACGCAGTATTTT.

The rearrangement uses TRBV5-6 and TRBJ2-1, with 7 bases aligning to TRBD1. This CDR3 is built from 15 residues. The trim removed 4 bases at V and 4 bases at J, leaving 8 bases unmatched. Germline V gene sequence: CDR1 SGHDT, CDR2 YYEEEE. The CDR3 spells CASSLDGTVYNEQFF. In nucleotides, the CDR3 is TGTGCCAGCAGCCTGGACGGGACAGTATACAATGAGCAGTTCTTC.

The chain joins TRBV5-1 to TRBJ2-3, with 11 nucleotides matching TRBD2. This CDR3 region has 16 residues. Germline V gene lookup returns CDR1 SGHRS and CDR2 YFSETQ. The ends lost 4 bases at V and 2 bases at J; junction bases unmatched: 6. CDR3 nucleotide sequence: TGCGCCAGCAGCCGACTAGCGGGACGAACCACAGATACGCAGTATTTT. Amino acids: CASSRLAGRTTDTQYF.

This chain links TRBV18 with TRBJ1-5; possibly TRBD1 for D (6 bases). This CDR3 is 15 amino acids long. With 4 bases removed from V and 0 bases from J, the gap between germline ends came to 10 bases. Germline V gene data show CDR1 as KGHSH and CDR2 as LQKENI. DNA of the CDR3: TGTGCCAGCTCACGCGGACAGCCTAGCAATCAGCCCCAGCATTTT. As protein: CASSRGQPSNQPQHF.

This sequence joins TRBV7-9 and TRBJ2-3; TRBD2 is a possible D gene (6 bases). The V gene lost 5 bases and the J gene lost 3 bases, with 15 bases spanning the gap. Germline lookup yields CDR1 SEHNR and CDR2 FQNEAQ (reference sequence). The CDR3 contains 15 residues. The CDR3 coding sequence is TGTGCCAGCAGCGAGGGAAACGGGGGTACAGATACGCAGTATTTT. It codes for CASSEGNGGTDTQYF.

This chain connects TRBV6-1 to TRBJ2-5, with D hard to call. V lost 8 bases and J lost 7, with 14 bases in between. Germline CDR1 is MNHNS and CDR2 is SASEGT. CDR3 length: 12 residues. CDR3 residues: CASRGGHGTQYF. CDR3 DNA sequence: TGTGCCAGCCGAGGCGGCCATGGGACCCAGTACTTC.

The chain carries TRBV5-6 and TRBJ1-1; tentative D call: TRBD1 (5 bases). The CDR3 is 15 residues long. The germline CDR1 and CDR2 sequences are SGHDT and YYEEEE. The ends were cut back, 4 bases at V and 1 base at J, with 14 bases in the middle. As DNA, the CDR3 is TGTGCCAGCAGCGGGAGGGGTGGGGCGAACACTGAAGCTTTCTTT. This encodes CASSGRGGANTEAFF.

The chain recombines TRBV4-1 with TRBJ2-2, with D possibly matching TRBD1 (5 bases). V was trimmed by 4 bases and J by 2 bases, leaving 17 bases between them. There are 17 residues in the CDR3. CDR1 MGHRA and CDR2 YSYEKL come from the germline V gene. CDR3 sequence reads: CASSPQVGAVNTGELFF. The CDR3 DNA sequence: TGCGCCAGCAGCCCCCAGGTAGGGGCAGTCAACACCGGGGAGCTGTTTTTT.

This chain links TRBV11-2 with TRBJ2-5; no clear D. The V and J ends lost 5 bases and 2 bases respectively, with 15 bases between them. Germline V gives CDR1 SGHAT, CDR2 FQNNGV. CDR3 length: 15 residues. Here the CDR3 DNA reads TGTGCCAGCAGCCCCCTCCCCGGGTTTCAAGAGACCCAGTACTTC. Translation: CASSPLPGFQETQYF.

The V gene is TRBV5-4, the J gene TRBJ2-7, with 9 bases fitting TRBD1. V shed 5 bases and J 0 bases; nucleotides not matched to a gene: 6. Germline V gene data show CDR1 as SGHNT and CDR2 as YYREEE (reference sequence). The CDR3 is 15 residues long. The CDR3 region has the DNA TGTGCCAGCAGGCCCGGGACAGGGAGCTCCTACGAGCAGTACTTC. It is translated as CASRPGTGSSYEQYF.

The CDR3 region has the DNA TGTGCCAGCAGTTTCCGGGACAGGGCGTCCCATGGCTACACCTTC. It yields the protein CASSFRDRASHGYTF. This chain connects TRBV28 to TRBJ1-2; 9 bases align to TRBD1. V shed 3 bases and J 6 bases; nucleotides not matched to a gene: 8. Germline V gene lookup returns CDR1 MDHEN and CDR2 SYDVKM. This CDR3 has 15 residues.

The chain recombines TRBV11-2 with TRBJ2-5; perhaps TRBD2 as D (6 bases). Germline V gene sequence: CDR1 SGHAT, CDR2 FQNNGV. The CDR3 totals 14 residues. The V end lost 1 base, the J end lost 4 bases, and 10 bases lay between the germline ends. The CDR3 DNA follows: TGTGCCAGCAGCTTAGGCGGGGTCAGAGAGACCCAGTACTTC. Translation gives CASSLGGVRETQYF.

The CDR3 DNA sequence: TGTGCCAGCAGTGAACAGGATGTTTGGGCCAACGTCCTGACTTTC. It is translated as CASSEQDVWANVLTF. The gene calls are TRBV2 and TRBJ2-6; no firm D call. Germline values: CDR1 SNHLY, CDR2 FYNNEI. This CDR3 comprises 15 residues. Trimming pared 2 bases from V and 5 bases from J, leaving 10 bases between.